Listed here are 14 T cell receptor beta chains from one sample, sequenced in a study of shared clonotypes between healthy human individuals. Here immunoSEQ multiplex PCR was the method, and the copy in TCRdb shows in-frame clones only, minus some. The data show under 600,000 clones, more than 95% seen once. Specimen: naive CD4+ T cells sorted from blood. As for subset: CD45RA+ positively selected. These receptors originate from a woman between 25 and 40 years old in good health.

V is TRBV5-6 and J is TRBJ1-5; D is perhaps TRBD1 (5 bases). Germline values: CDR1 SGHDT, CDR2 YYEEEE. Deletions cut 1 base from V and 3 bases from J, with 17 bases between. This CDR3 is 17 amino acids long. The CDR3 region is CASSLTGRQRLNQPQHF. CDR3 bases: TGTGCCAGCAGCTTGACAGGCCGACAAAGACTCAATCAGCCCCAGCATTTT.

The chain has TRBV2 and TRBJ2-7; D is unclear. The CDR3 is 12 amino acids. Trimming shortened V by 6 bases and J by 9 bases, and 15 bases separated the two germline ends. Germline assignment: CDR1 SNHLY and CDR2 FYNNEI. CDR3 loop: CASRESEGLQYF. CDR3 sequence (DNA): TGTGCCAGCAGAGAATCCGAAGGGCTGCAGTACTTC.

The V gene is TRBV4-1, the J gene TRBJ2-1, with 11 bases aligning to TRBD2. J lost 9 bases, V lost 3 bases, and 16 bases had no gene match. CDR1 and CDR2 (germline): MGHRA, YSYEKL. The CDR3 is 18 amino acids. The CDR3 DNA sequence: TGCGCCAGCAGCCATCCGGCTCGTAGCGGGAGGGTACGTGGTGAGCAGTTCTTC. Residues: CASSHPARSGRVRGEQFF.

The chain uses TRBV5-1 and TRBJ2-3; 9 bases map to TRBD2. Unmatched junction bases numbered 10, after V lost 2 bases and J lost 0 bases. The CDR3 is made up of 18 amino acids. Germline CDR1 and CDR2: SGHRS and YFSETQ. The CDR3: CASSFPPTSGPSTDTQYF. The CDR3 region has the DNA TGCGCCAGCAGCTTCCCTCCTACTAGCGGGCCCAGCACAGATACGCAGTATTTT.

The chain couples TRBV28 to TRBJ2-3; D ambiguous. V lost 4 bases and J lost 5, with 7 bases in between. The germline CDR1 and CDR2 sequences are MDHEN and SYDVKM. The CDR3 loop spans 12 amino acids. The chain's CDR3 is CASSSGLDTQYF. Here the CDR3 DNA reads TGTGCCAGCAGTTCAGGTTTAGATACGCAGTATTTT.

The chain employs TRBV7-6 and TRBJ2-1; 7 positions match TRBD2. The V gene end was trimmed by 2 bases and the J gene end by 4 bases; junction bases not matched to a gene: 8. The CDR3 covers 16 residues. Germline CDR1 SGHVS, CDR2 FNYEAQ. The CDR3 here is CASSLTAGAAYNEQFF. CDR3 in DNA: TGTGCCAGCAGCTTAACGGCGGGAGCCGCTTACAATGAGCAGTTCTTC.

The rearrangement links TRBV13 to TRBJ2-7, with 13 bases fitting TRBD2. Losses at the gene ends were 6 bases for V and 4 bases for J; bases not matched to a gene: 6. The germline gives CDR1 PRHDT, CDR2 FYEKMQ (reference sequence). This CDR3 contains 15 residues. CDR3 sequence: CASSGLAGVTYEQYF. CDR3 DNA: TGTGCCAGCAGTGGACTAGCGGGAGTGACTTACGAGCAGTACTTC.

The chain has TRBV15 and TRBJ2-1; a weak D match, TRBD1 (6 bases). V was shortened by 0 bases and J by 4 bases, with 7 bases between the two germline ends. The CDR3 sequence is 14 residues long. Germline V lookup: CDR1 LNHNV, CDR2 YYDKDF (reference sequence). This CDR3 is CATSRDTGYNEQFF. In DNA, the CDR3 is TGTGCCACCAGCAGAGATACAGGGTACAATGAGCAGTTCTTC.

The V and J genes are TRBV5-1 and TRBJ2-7; 13 bases map to TRBD2. V lost 4 bases to trimming and J lost 7 bases; unmatched junction nucleotides: 11. The CDR3 is 16 residues long. Germline CDR1 SGHRS, CDR2 YFSETQ. The CDR3, as DNA: TGCGCCAGCAGCCTTGGACTAGCGGGGGAGCTCGGGGAGCAGTACTTC. Its protein is CASSLGLAGELGEQYF.

This chain joins TRBV4-1 and TRBJ1-4; D uncertain. Trimming removed 4 bases from V and 0 bases from J, with 12 bases in between. The CDR3 sequence is 16 residues long. CDR1 MGHRA and CDR2 YSYEKL come from the germline V gene. CDR3 region: CASSPTPGTTNEKLFF. The DNA of the CDR3 is TGCGCCAGCAGCCCTACTCCCGGGACAACTAATGAAAAACTGTTTTTT.

This clone was observed once. The chain couples TRBV27 to TRBJ2-3, with TRBD2 matching over 10 bases. Germline CDR1 reads MNHEY; CDR2 reads SMNVEV (reference sequence). The CDR3 spans 16 residues. The ends lost 0 bases at V and 4 bases at J; junction bases unmatched: 4. CDR3 amino acids: CASSLSPSGGPDTQYF. The CDR3 coding sequence is TGTGCCAGCAGTTTATCGCCTAGCGGGGGACCAGATACGCAGTATTTT.

The chain joins TRBV6-6 to TRBJ2-1; 11 nucleotides align to TRBD2. V was clipped by 4 bases and J by 8 bases; unmatched bases: 10. Germline V gives CDR1 MNHNY, CDR2 SVGAGI (reference sequence). The CDR3 loop spans 16 amino acids. CDR3 bases: TGTGCCAGCAGTTCCTATACTAGCGGGAGTTTGGATGAGCAGTTCTTC. Amino acid sequence: CASSSYTSGSLDEQFF.

This clone was seen a single time. This sequence joins TRBV6-6 and TRBJ1-5; 8 bases agree with TRBD1. The germline V gene encodes CDR1 MNHNY and CDR2 SVGAGI (reference sequence). V was pared by 3 bases and J by 6 bases, with 4 bases of the junction left unmatched. The CDR3 runs to 14 residues. The DNA for the CDR3 is TGTGCCAGCAGTTATTTTCAGGGGGCTCAGCCCCAGCATTTT. Translating gives CASSYFQGAQPQHF.

The CDR3 loop is CASSFGRASGAHNEQFF. CDR3 in DNA: TGTGCCAGCAGTTTCGGTAGGGCTAGCGGAGCCCACAATGAGCAGTTCTTC. This sequence joins TRBV28 and TRBJ2-1; TRBD2 aligns across 7 bases. Germline CDR1 MDHEN, CDR2 SYDVKM. V was clipped by 3 bases and J by 5 bases; unmatched bases: 13. The CDR3 sequence is 17 residues long. Full variable domain (remainder filled in from reference TRBV28 and TRBJ2-1): DVKVTQSSRYLVKRTGEKVFLECVQDMDHENMFWYRQDPGLGLRLIYFSYDVKMKEKGDIPEGYSVSREKKERFSLILESASTNQTSMYLCASSFGRASGAHNEQFFGPGTRLTVL.